The sample holds many counts of the clone carrying this TCR beta chain. The antigen is undetermined. Constant-segment-primed 5'RACE gave TCR alpha and TCR beta cDNA libraries with sample barcodes and UMIs. TCRdb re-analysed the 5' RACE reads in MiXCR, keeping a single row per CDR3 protein. The sample includes 120,000 to 150,000 distinct CDR3 sequences, roughly 6.3% of them seen just once. The CDR3 contains 16 residues. Trimming removed 6 bases at V and 9 bases at J, with 26 bases between. The sample originates from a study of T-cell memory formation after mild COVID-19. For the study at large: TCR clustering was largely donor specific.

Overall study results and limits: There were some responding clones in pre-infection memory, which suggested that cross-reactive memory had joined. Clones contracting over day 15 to 85 were CD4/CD8 balanced, with later expanders leaning CD4+.

This chain uses TRBV12-3 or TRBV12-4 with TRBJ1-2; possible D gene TRBD1, 6 bases. The source is an adult woman who had mild COVID-19 (a few samples of this study predate the infection). Cell type and time point are not known. Sequencing was performed on PBMCs or a T cell subset sorted from them (not recorded which). CDR3 sequence reads: CASSRTVAHPVACYTF. The CDR3 DNA reads as TGTGCCAGCAGCCGGACAGTCGCCCACCCAGTAGCCTGCTACACCTTC.